The table lists the clone carrying this TCR beta chain with many counts. Its matching antigen is unknown. The source of the sample is a study of CD8 T cells in ankylosing spondylitis. General study results and limits: Ankylosing spondylitis blood appeared to be characterized by a TCR beta motif of roughly eight highly homologous variants.

V was shortened by 0 bases and J by 1 base, with 13 bases between the two germline ends. The CDR3 length is 16 residues. Germline CDR1 is SGDLS and CDR2 is YYNGEE. Quantitative 5'-RACE was performed with molecular barcodes, and it yielded the TCR beta libraries. TCRdb reprocessed the 5' RACE reads via MiXCR and lists one record per CDR3 protein. The repertoire holds tens of thousands of distinct CDR3 sequences, with roughly 3.1% as singletons. This sequence was found in a male donor with ankylosing spondylitis or in good health (not recorded which). The sample consisted of blood, either unsorted or a sorted T cell fraction (not recorded which). The chain employs TRBV9 and TRBJ2-5; D may be TRBD1 or TRBD2 (5 bases each). The CDR3 sequence: CASSVGGDGPQETQYF. As DNA, the CDR3 is TGTGCCAGCAGCGTAGGAGGGGACGGTCCCCAAGAGACCCAGTACTTC.